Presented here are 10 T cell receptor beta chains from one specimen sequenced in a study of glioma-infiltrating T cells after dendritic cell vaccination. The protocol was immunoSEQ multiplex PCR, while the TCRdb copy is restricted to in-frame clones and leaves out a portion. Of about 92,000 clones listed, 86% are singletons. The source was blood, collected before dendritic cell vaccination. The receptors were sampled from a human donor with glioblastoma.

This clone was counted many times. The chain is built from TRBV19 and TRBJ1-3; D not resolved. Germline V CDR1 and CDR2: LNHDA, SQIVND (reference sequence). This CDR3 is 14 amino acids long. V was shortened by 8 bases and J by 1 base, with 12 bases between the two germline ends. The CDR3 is CASSIMNSGNTIYF. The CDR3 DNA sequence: TGTGCCAGTTCTATTATGAATTCTGGAAACACCATATATTTT.

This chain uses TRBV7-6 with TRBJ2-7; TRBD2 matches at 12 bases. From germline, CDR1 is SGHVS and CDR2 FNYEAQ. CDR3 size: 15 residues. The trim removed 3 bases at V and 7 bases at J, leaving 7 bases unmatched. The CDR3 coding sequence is TGTGCCAGCAGCTTCCGACTAGCGGGAGTGGGGGAGCAGTACTTC. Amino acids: CASSFRLAGVGEQYF. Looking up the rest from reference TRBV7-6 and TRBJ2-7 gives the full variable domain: GAGVSQSPRYKVTKRGQDVALRCDPISGHVSLYWYRQALGQGPEFLTYFNYEAQQDKSGLPNDRFSAERPEGSISTLTIQRTEQRDSAMYRCASSFRLAGVGEQYFGPGTRLTVT.

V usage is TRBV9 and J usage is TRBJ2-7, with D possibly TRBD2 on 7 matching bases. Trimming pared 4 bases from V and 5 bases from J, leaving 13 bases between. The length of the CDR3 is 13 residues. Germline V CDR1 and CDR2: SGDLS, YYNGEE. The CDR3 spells CASSPRGGDEQYF. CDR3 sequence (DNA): TGTGCCAGCAGCCCCAGGGGAGGGGACGAGCAGTACTTC. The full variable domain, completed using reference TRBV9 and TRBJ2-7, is DSGVTQTPKHLITATGQRVTLRCSPRSGDLSVYWYQQSLDQGLQFLIQYYNGEERAKGNILERFSAQQFPDLHSELNLSSLELGDSALYFCASSPRGGDEQYFGPGTRLTVT.

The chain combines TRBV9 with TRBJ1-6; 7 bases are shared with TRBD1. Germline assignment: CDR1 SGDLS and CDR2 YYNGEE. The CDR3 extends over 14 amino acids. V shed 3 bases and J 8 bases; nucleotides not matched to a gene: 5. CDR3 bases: TGTGCCAGCAGCGGCGGACAGGATTATTCACCCCTCCACTTT. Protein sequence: CASSGGQDYSPLHF.

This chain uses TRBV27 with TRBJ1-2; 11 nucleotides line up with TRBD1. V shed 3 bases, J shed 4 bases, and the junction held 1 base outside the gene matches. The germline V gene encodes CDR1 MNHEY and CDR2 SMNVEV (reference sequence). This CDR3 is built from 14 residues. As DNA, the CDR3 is TGTGCCAGCAGTTTCGGGACAGGGGGCTATGGCTACACCTTC. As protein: CASSFGTGGYGYTF.

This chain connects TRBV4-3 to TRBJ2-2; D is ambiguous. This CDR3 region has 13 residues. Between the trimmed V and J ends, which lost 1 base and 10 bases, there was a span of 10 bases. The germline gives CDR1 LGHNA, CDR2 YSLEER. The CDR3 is CASSQARVEELFF. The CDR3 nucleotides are TGCGCCAGCAGCCAAGCGCGAGTTGAGGAGCTGTTTTTT.

DNA for the CDR3: TGTGCCAGCAGTCCCCCAGGAGGGCGCGAGACCCAGTACTTC. The encoded protein is CASSPPGGRETQYF. The rearrangement joins TRBV6-5 to TRBJ2-5; D perhaps matches TRBD2 (6 bases). The germline V and J ends were trimmed by 5 bases and 5 bases, with 15 bases remaining between them. The germline V gene has CDR1 MNHEY and CDR2 SVGAGI. CDR3 size: 14 residues.

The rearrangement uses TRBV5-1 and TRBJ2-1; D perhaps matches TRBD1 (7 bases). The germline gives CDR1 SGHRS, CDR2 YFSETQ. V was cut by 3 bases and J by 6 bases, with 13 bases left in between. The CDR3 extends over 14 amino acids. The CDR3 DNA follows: TGCGCCAGCAGCTCACGACAGGGAGGCAATGAGCAGTTCTTC. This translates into CASSSRQGGNEQFF.

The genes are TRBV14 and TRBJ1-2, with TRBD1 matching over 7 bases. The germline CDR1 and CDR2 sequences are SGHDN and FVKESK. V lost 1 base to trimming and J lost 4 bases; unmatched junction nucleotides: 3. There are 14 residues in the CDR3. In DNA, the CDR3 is TGTGCCAGCAGCCAAGGACAGGGTGCCTATGGCTACACCTTC. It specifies CASSQGQGAYGYTF.

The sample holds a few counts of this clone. The CDR3 DNA is TGTGCGACGAGGAGGGAAGCCAAAAACATTCAGTACTTC. Translating gives CATRREAKNIQYF. The gene calls are TRBV6-5 and TRBJ2-4; D is perhaps TRBD2 (6 bases). The CDR3 is made up of 13 amino acids. Germline V lookup: CDR1 MNHEY, CDR2 SVGAGI.